Given below is one T cell receptor (beta chain) in context. No antigen is known for it. Each CDR3 protein gets one entry after TCRdb re-called the 5' RACE reads with MiXCR. The table records about 360,000 distinct CDR3 sequences, 13% to 15% of them present only once. Per the germline V gene, CDR1 is SQVTM and CDR2 is ANQGSEA. This CDR3 spans 12 amino acids. Trimming cost V 4 bases and J 8 bases, with 12 bases left between them. The data were obtained in a study of T-cell memory formation after mild COVID-19. Study conclusions and caveats: Cross-reactive memory seemingly joined, as some responding clones were found in pre-infection memory. CD8+ contracting clones occupied EMRA, while CD4+ ones occupied mainly CM and EM.

This chain connects TRBV29-1 to TRBJ2-1; D remains ambiguous. What was sequenced was PBMCs or a T cell subset sorted from them (not recorded which). The source of this sequence is a man younger than 30 who had mild COVID-19 (a few samples of this study predate the infection). Cell type and time point are not known. Here the CDR3 DNA reads TGCAGCGTTGCCCTAGGTTTCTATGAGCAGTTCTTC. Amino acid sequence: CSVALGFYEQFF.